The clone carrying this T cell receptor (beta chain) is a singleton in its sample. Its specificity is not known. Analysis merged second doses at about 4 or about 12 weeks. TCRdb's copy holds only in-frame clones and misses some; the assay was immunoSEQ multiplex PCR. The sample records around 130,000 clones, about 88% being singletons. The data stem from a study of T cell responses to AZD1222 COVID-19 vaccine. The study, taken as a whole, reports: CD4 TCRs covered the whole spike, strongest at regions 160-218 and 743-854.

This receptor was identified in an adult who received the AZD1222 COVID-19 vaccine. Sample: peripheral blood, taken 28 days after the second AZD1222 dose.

CDR3 sequence (DNA): TGCAGTGCTAGAGACGTAAAACTGTTTTTT. It codes for CSARDVKLFF. The V gene is TRBV20-1, the J gene TRBJ1-4; D gene ambiguous. The CDR3 is 10 amino acids. The ends were cut back, 0 bases at V and 10 bases at J, with 3 bases in the middle. Germline V gives CDR1 DFQATT, CDR2 SNEGSKA (reference sequence).